The present T cell receptor beta chain was sequenced within a study of cytomegalovirus exposure and HLA in healthy donors. Study summary: A previous analysis identified about 110 million unique TCR beta sequences derived from some 200 million T cells. The Caucasian-associated ancestry cluster held about 80% of 300 to 450 genotyped donors. Findings and limits, study-wide: Follow-up analysis later connected one missense variant in DCLRE1C with trimming of TCR beta V- and J-genes.

Vbeta (60) and Jbeta (13) primers were used in the PCR. Sequenced by immunoSEQ multiplex PCR; TCRdb stores in-frame clones only, minus some. The data show over 150,000 clones, with roughly 80% seen just once and 2% to 2.5% held by the top ten. Germline V gene sequence: CDR1 SNHLY, CDR2 FYNNEI. With V trimmed by 4 bases and J by 2 bases, 5 bases remained unmatched. The CDR3 is 14 amino acids. Points on this clone: Antigen specificity is unknown.

The TCR originated in a male donor in good health and CMV-seronegative. V gene TRBV2 combines with J gene TRBJ2-7; 7 bases agree with TRBD1. Sequencing input: PBMCs. The CDR3 spells CASSVQGSAYEQYF. CDR3 sequence (DNA): TGTGCCAGCAGTGTACAGGGGTCGGCCTACGAGCAGTACTTC.